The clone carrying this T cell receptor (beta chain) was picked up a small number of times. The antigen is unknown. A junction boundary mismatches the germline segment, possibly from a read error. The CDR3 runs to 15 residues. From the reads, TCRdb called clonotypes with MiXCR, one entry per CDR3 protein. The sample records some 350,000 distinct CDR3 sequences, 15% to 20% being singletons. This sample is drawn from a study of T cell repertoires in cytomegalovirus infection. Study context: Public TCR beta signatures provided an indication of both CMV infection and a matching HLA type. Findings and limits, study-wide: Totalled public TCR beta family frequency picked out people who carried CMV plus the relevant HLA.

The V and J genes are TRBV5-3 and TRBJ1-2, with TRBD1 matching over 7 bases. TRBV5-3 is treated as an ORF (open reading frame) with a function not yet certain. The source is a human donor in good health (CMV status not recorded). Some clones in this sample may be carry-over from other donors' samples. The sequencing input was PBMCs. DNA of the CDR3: TGTGCCAGCAGCTGGGGGACAGTGCTCAAGTATGGCTACACCTTC. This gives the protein CASSWGTVLKYGYTF.